This TCR beta chain was identified in a study of blood T cell repertoires in COVID-19. Profiled with immunoSEQ multiplex PCR; TCRdb holds only in-frame clones, not every one. This sample carries some 310,000 clones, 90% of them seen once, and the ten largest clones take about 1%. Germline V CDR1 and CDR2: SEHNR, FQNEAQ (reference sequence). V shed 1 base and J shed 0 bases, with 20 bases lying between them. There are 19 residues in the CDR3. The clonotype comes from a woman aged 40 to 49 with COVID-19, enrolled during active disease. Sequencing was performed on peripheral blood. The genes are TRBV7-9 and TRBJ2-3, with TRBD1 as a possible D gene (6 bases). This chain's CDR3 is CASSLVGAPRGGSTDTQYF. As DNA, the CDR3 is TGTGCCAGCAGCTTAGTGGGGGCTCCTAGAGGGGGAAGCACAGATACGCAGTATTTT.